The following is a T cell receptor (beta chain) sequence with its context. This clone was counted only a few times. This receptor's antigen is unknown. No base quality values were provided; no much bigger clone lies one nucleotide off. Libraries were prepared through the immunoSEQ multiplex PCR assay. The multiplex PCR relied on a mix of 60 forward primers for TCR Vbeta segments and 13 reverse primers for TCR Jbeta segments. The CDR3 region of rearranged TCR beta genes was amplified from genomic DNA with a multiplex PCR assay. Amplified TCR beta libraries were sequenced as 87-base-pair reads on the Illumina HiSeq System. Under the source paper's analysis protocol: Across the roughly 600 repertoires, a later analysis counted approximately 83 million unique TCR beta chains, 8.5 million to 12 million of which were shared by at least two donors. A nearest-neighbor algorithm error-corrected the raw reads and collapsed the reads into unique sequences, merging closely related sequences to remove PCR and sequencing errors. CDR3 sequences were aligned to IMGT reference sequences to assign V, D and J gene segments. For a sequence to be retained, a match of at least six nucleotides to both a V gene segment and a J gene segment was required. Rearrangements were classified as productive when the CDR3 lacked stop codons and remained in frame with V and J, and all other rearrangements were classified as non-productive. CDR3 was defined according to IMGT convention as the region running from the second conserved V-encoded cysteine to the conserved J-encoded phenylalanine. The earlier analysis of approximately 500 of the donors excluded sequences that lacked an unambiguous match to a single V gene segment. An earlier analysis of over 450 of the donors classified V segments as functional when productive rearrangements were above 56.7% and as segregating when the standard deviation between donors was above 5%. A statistical classification framework was developed to diagnose cytomegalovirus status using the catalog of TCR beta chain sequences. V and J gene assignment, in a later analysis, came from comparing TCR nucleotide sequences with IMGT/GENE-DB human TR gene sequences. Using the TCRdist pipeline, a later analysis assigned CDR3 sequences along with most-parsimonious VDJ recombination scenarios. In a later analysis, each TCR beta chain was defined by its CDR3 amino acid sequence together with its V-gene family, and reads without a unique V-gene family were excluded. In a later analysis, 500 to 700 highly shared, low-generation-probability nucleotide sequences were removed to address suspected cross-contamination and a sequencing artifact. For each public chain, a later analysis derived a clonal expansion index from normalized ranks of inferred template counts within each repertoire. A later analysis computed generation probabilities with a VDJ recombination model fitted to out-of-frame rearrangements, and checked the results against IGoR. Hypergeometric tests were used in a later analysis to score TCR-TCR, TCR-HLA and TCR-CMV co-occurrence, with a repertoire-size bias correction applied to the TCR pairs. A later analysis estimated false discovery rates by permuting HLA or CMV assignments 20 times. In a later analysis, co-occurring TCRs were grouped with DBSCAN, and TCRdist sequence similarity was added when clustering was performed within HLA-allele-positive subsets. Repertoires with fewer than 30,000 or more than 120,000 public chains, plus five repertoires with anomalous nucleotide sharing, were excluded from co-occurrence clustering. TCRdb obtained this table from immuneACCESS and retained in-frame rearrangements with V and J assigned. These tables miss some clones; where compared with another copy, unresolved V genes account for less than half of the shortfall, and the remainder is unexplained. The V and J calls and the clone size are those of that table, but D and trimming were determined from the DNA. The sample contains 150,000 to 180,000 clones, about 75% of them found a single time. Together, the top ten hold around 1.5% of the sample.

The cohort was made up of around 720 healthy bone marrow donors. Cohort members were all nominally healthy when sampled, although unrecorded immune exposures were likely present. The donor tested CMV seronegative and was one of the 352 seronegative cohort members. Every donor gave a peripheral blood sample, and the peripheral blood mononuclear cells from that sample were used for TCR beta sequencing. Genomic DNA was extracted from the blood cell samples with the Qiagen DNeasy Blood Extraction Kit. This entry comes from a study of cytomegalovirus exposure and HLA in healthy donors (dated by TCRdb to between 2016 and 2019). General notes on the study: According to an earlier analysis of several hundred of the donors, about 179 million T cells yielded roughly 100 million unique TCR beta sequences and more than 250 Gb of sequence data. Typing coverage differed by locus: A, B, C, DRB1 and DQB1 were typed in roughly 629-630 donors, DQA1 in about 500, DPA1 in roughly 590, and DPB1 in 450 to 490. Donor age, sex, ethnicity and CMV serostatus were compiled alongside the repertoire data. The study profiled the T cell repertoires of approximately 700 subjects by immunosequencing and related them to cytomegalovirus serostatus. The study was designed to test whether signatures of past pathogen exposure could be identified by cataloging public T cell receptors. An earlier analysis of some 500 of the donors used high-throughput TCR beta sequencing to judge whether each TCR beta V gene segment behaved as functional or pseudogenic. Roughly 5 DR-DQ haplotypes were handled as single units for association and clustering, since linkage in the cohort was strong. In the later analysis, no new phenotypic data were used to find candidate immune exposures; instead, reliance was placed on TCR beta sequences and their occurrence across donors. HLA typing covered class I and class II loci at four-digit resolution. Among around 400 genotyped donors of the cohort, an average of roughly 230,000 unique TCR beta nucleotide sequences was sequenced per donor, of which 15% to 20% were non-productive. The study combined high-throughput TCR immunosequencing, statistical association of individual TCRs with disease status, and machine learning to predict cytomegalovirus infection status. A later analysis re-analyzed previously published TCR beta repertoires from about 600 donors and added high-resolution HLA genotyping to study TCR occurrence patterns. A separate validation cohort of over 95 different subjects was used in addition to the 666-subject first cohort. An early release covering some 640 HLA-typed donors comprised about 300 gigabases of sequencing data and tens of millions of unique TCR sequences. The genetic ancestry cluster associated with self-reported Caucasian donors included 70% to 85% of the 300 to 400 genotyped donors. A later genetic analysis used genome-wide SNP genotypes for about three fifths of the 666 donors, treating that subset as a discovery cohort. All discovery cohort repertoires had been generated using a single sequencing platform.

Paper-wide results and their limitations: The study listed 170 or so TCR beta chains as associated with cytomegalovirus. It was suggested by the authors that the approach could potentially be generalized to other disease states and immunological phenotypes. A further reported finding was that TCR beta sequences accurately predicted the HLA-A and HLA-B alleles for most subjects in the first cohort. Correlated functional status among segregating V segments might be attributable to linkage disequilibrium, but an unknown experimental factor could not be ruled out. A cluster of highly shared sequence variants was judged likely to be a technical artifact of the sequencing pipeline. Because counts were too low, roughly 18 rarely observed V segments, including chromosome 9 orphons, were left out of the earlier analysis of approximately 500 of the donors. The classifier was reported to diagnose cytomegalovirus status with high specificity and sensitivity in both the original cohort and the validation cohort. In a later analysis, HLA-associated TCR beta chains were found to be more clonally expanded and to have lower generation probabilities than equally common non-associated chains. While some public TCRs were present in many individuals, most TCR sequences turned up only very rarely across donors. The cohort was sequenced for TCR beta chains only, and without alpha or paired-chain data the features that could be detected were limited. In vitro tests confirmed that a few of the cytomegalovirus-associated TCR beta chains recognize cytomegalovirus antigens. A later analysis reported that several top co-occurrence clusters appeared linked to parvovirus B19, influenza, CMV and Epstein-Barr virus. In an earlier analysis of 587 of the donors, most TCR beta V segments were observed in productive rearrangements about 87% or about 30% of the time, broadly matching IMGT annotations. Because HLA typing was unavailable for some donors at each locus, only the typed subset was used in association tests. A later analysis found that TCR association rates varied across HLA loci, with DRB1 alleles showing the most associated TCRs and HLA-C alleles the fewest. At a false discovery rate of 0.05, a later analysis linked fewer than 20,000 TCR beta sequences to specific HLA alleles. A later genetic analysis associated a missense DCLRE1C variant with V-gene and J-gene trimming of TCR beta chains, and an independent cohort replicated the association. In a later genetic analysis, fewer N-insertions in productive TCRs were reported among donors in an Asian-associated ancestry cluster than the roughly 700-donor mean. Strong co-occurrence of HLA alleles, especially DR and DQ, made assigning TCR associations to individual alleles difficult. According to a later analysis, most CMV-associated TCR beta chains appeared to be HLA-restricted, and the HLA associations seemed to be driven largely by CMV exposure. Sequencing depth was assumed to be roughly uniform across donors in the presence/absence analyses, though that assumption may not hold. The only immune exposure information available for the cohort was CMV serostatus.

Sequenced sample: PBMCs. The sequence was collected from a man aged 18 to 29 in good health and CMV-seronegative.

The CDR3: CASSQGDSEYYGYTF. The nucleotide sequence is given as TGTGCCAGCAGCCAGGGGGACAGCGAATACTATGGCTACACCTTC. The chain joins TRBV6-5 to TRBJ1-2, with 7 middle bases fitting TRBD1. As encoded in the germline V gene, CDR1 is MNHEY while CDR2 is SVGAGI. The germline V end is reduced by 6 bases and the J end by 3 bases; junction bases left unmatched: 10. The CDR3 spans 15 residues, from the cysteine through the phenylalanine. The CDR3 DNA has 45 bases and is translated from base 1.